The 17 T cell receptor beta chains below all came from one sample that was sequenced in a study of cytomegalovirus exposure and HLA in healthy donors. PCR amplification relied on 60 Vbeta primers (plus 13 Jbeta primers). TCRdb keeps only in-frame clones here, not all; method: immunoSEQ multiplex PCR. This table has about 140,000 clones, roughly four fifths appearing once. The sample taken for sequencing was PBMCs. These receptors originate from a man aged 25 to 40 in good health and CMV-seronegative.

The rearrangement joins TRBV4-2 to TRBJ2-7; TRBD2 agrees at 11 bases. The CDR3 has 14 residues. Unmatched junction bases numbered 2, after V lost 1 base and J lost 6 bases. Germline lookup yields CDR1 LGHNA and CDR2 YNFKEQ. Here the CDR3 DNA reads TGTGCCAGCAGCCAAGCGCTAGCGGGAGGCGAGCAGTACTTC. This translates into CASSQALAGGEQYF.

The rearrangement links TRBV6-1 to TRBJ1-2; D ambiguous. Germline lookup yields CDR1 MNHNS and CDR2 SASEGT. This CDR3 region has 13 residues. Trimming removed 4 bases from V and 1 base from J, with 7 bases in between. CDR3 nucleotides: TGTGCCAGCAGTGCTGGCAGTAACTATGGCTACACCTTC. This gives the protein CASSAGSNYGYTF.

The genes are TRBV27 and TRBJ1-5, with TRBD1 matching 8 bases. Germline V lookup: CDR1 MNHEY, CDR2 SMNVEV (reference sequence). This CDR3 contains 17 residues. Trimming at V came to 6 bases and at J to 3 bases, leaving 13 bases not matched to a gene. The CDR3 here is CASRNLPGTGSNQPQHF. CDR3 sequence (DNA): TGTGCCAGCAGGAATCTACCCGGGACAGGCTCCAATCAGCCCCAGCATTTT.

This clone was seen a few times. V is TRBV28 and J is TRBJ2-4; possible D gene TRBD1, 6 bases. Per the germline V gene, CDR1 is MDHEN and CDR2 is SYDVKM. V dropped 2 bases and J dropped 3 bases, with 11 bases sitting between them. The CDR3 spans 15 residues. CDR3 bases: TGTGCCAGCAGTTTAACAGGGTCTGTCAAAAACATTCAGTACTTC. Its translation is CASSLTGSVKNIQYF.

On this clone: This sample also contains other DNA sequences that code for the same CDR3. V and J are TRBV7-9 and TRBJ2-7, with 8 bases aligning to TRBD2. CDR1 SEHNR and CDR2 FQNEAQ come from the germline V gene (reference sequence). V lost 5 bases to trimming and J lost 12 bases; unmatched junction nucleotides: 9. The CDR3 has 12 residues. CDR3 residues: CASSPWTGGPYF. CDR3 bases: TGTGCCAGCAGCCCCTGGACGGGGGGGCCGTACTTC. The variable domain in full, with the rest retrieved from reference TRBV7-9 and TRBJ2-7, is DTGVSQNPRHKITKRGQNVTFRCDPISEHNRLYWYRQTLGQGPEFLTYFQNEAQLEKSRLLSDRFSAERPKGSFSTLEIQRTEQGDSAMYLCASSPWTGGPYFGPGTRLTVT.

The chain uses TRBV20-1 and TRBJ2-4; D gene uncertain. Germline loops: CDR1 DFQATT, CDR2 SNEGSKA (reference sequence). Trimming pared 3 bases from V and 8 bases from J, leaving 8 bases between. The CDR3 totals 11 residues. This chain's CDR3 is CSASLRDIQYF. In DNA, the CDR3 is TGCAGTGCTAGTCTTAGAGACATTCAGTACTTC.

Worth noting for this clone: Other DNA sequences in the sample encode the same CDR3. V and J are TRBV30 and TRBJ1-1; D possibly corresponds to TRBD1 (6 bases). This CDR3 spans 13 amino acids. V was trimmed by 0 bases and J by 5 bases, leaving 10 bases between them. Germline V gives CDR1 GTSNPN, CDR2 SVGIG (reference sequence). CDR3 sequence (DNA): TGTGCCTGGAGTGTGGGGGGGCGTACTGAAGCTTTCTTT. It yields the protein CAWSVGGRTEAFF. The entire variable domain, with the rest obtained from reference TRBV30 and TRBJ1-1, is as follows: SQTIHQWPATLVQPVGSPLSLECTVEGTSNPNLYWYRQAAGRGLQLLFYSVGIGQISSEVPQNLSASRPQDRQFILSSKKLLLSDSGFYLCAWSVGGRTEAFFGQGTRLTVV.

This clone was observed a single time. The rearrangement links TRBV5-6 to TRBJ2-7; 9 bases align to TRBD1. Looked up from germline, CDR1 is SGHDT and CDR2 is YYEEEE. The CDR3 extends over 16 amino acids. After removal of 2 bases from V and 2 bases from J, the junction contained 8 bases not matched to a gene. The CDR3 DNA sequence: TGTGCCAGCAGCTTACAATCGACAGGGGGGGCCTACGAGCAGTACTTC. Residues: CASSLQSTGGAYEQYF.

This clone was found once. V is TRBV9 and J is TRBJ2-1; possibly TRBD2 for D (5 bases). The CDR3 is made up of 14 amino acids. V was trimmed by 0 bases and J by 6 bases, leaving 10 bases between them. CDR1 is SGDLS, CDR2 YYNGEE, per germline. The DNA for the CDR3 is TGTGCCAGCAGCGTAGAATCGCGGGCCAATGAGCAGTTCTTC. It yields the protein CASSVESRANEQFF.

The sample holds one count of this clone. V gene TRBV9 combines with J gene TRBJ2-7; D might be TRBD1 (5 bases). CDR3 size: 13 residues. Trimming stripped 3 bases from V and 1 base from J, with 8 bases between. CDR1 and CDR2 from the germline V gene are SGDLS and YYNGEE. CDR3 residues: CASSGQPSYEQYF. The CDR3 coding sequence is TGTGCCAGCAGCGGACAGCCATCCTACGAGCAGTACTTC.

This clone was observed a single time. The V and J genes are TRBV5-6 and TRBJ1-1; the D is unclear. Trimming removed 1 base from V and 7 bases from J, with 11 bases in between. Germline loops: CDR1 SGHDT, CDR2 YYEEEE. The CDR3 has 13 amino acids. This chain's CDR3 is CASSLQPGSEAFF. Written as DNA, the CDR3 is TGTGCCAGCAGCTTGCAACCGGGGAGTGAAGCTTTCTTT. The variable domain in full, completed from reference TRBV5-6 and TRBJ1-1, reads DAGVTQSPTHLIKTRGQQVTLRCSPKSGHDTVSWYQQALGQGPQFIFQYYEEEERQRGNFPDRFSGHQFPNYSSELNVNALLLGDSALYLCASSLQPGSEAFFGQGTRLTVV.

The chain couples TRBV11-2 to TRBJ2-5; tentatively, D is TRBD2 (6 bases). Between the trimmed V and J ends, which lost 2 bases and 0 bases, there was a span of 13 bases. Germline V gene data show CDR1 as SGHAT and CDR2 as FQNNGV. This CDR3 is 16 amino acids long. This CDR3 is CASSLFPGANQETQYF. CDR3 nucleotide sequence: TGTGCCAGCAGCTTATTTCCGGGAGCGAACCAAGAGACCCAGTACTTC.

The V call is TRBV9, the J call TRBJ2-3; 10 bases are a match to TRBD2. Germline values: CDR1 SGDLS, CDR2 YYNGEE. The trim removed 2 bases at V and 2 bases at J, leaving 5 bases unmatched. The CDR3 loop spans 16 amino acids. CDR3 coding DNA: TGTGCCAGCAGCGTTCGGACTAGCGGTAACACAGATACGCAGTATTTT. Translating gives CASSVRTSGNTDTQYF. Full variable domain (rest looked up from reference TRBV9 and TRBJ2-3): DSGVTQTPKHLITATGQRVTLRCSPRSGDLSVYWYQQSLDQGLQFLIQYYNGEERAKGNILERFSAQQFPDLHSELNLSSLELGDSALYFCASSVRTSGNTDTQYFGPGTRLTVL.

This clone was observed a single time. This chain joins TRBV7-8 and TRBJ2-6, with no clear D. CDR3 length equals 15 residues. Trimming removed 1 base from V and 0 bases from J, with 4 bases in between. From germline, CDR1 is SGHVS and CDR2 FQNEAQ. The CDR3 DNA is TGTGCCAGCAGCTTAGGAGTCTCTGGGGCCAACGTCCTGACTTTC. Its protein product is CASSLGVSGANVLTF.

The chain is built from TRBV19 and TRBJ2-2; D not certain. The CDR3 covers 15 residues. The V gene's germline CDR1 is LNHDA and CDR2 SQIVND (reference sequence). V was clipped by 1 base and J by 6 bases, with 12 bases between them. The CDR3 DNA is TGTGCCAGTAGTATAGCAACCCGAGTTTCCGGGGAGCTGTTTTTT. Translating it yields CASSIATRVSGELFF.

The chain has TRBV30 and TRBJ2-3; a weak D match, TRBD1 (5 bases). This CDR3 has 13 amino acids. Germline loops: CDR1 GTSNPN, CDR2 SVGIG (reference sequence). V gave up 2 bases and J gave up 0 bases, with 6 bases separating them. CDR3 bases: TGTGCCTGGAGTTGGACAAGCACAGATACGCAGTATTTT. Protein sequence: CAWSWTSTDTQYF. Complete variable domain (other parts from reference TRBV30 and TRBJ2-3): SQTIHQWPATLVQPVGSPLSLECTVEGTSNPNLYWYRQAAGRGLQLLFYSVGIGQISSEVPQNLSASRPQDRQFILSSKKLLLSDSGFYLCAWSWTSTDTQYFGPGTRLTVL.

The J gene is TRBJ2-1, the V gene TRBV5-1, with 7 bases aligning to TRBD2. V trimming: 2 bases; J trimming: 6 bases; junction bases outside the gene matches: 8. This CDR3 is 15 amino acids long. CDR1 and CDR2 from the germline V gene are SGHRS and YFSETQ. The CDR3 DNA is TGCGCCAGCAGCTTTCGGGCTAGCGGTCTCAATGAGCAGTTCTTC. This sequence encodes CASSFRASGLNEQFF.